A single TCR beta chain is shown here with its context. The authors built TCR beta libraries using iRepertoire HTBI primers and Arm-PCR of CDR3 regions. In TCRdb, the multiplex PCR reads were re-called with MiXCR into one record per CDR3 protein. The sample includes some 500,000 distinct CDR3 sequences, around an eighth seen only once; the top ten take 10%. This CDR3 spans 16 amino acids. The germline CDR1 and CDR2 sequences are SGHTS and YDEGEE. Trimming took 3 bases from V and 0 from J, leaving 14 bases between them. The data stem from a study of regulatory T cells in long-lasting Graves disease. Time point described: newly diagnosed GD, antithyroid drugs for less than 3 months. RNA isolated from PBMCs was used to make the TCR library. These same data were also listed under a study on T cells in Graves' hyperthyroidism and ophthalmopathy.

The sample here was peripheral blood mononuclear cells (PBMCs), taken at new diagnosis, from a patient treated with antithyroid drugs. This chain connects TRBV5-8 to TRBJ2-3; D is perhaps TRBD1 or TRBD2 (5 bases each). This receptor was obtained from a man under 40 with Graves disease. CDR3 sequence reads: CASSSPGAMSTDTQYF. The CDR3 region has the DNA TGTGCCAGCAGCTCGCCCGGGGCTATGAGCACAGATACGCAGTATTTT. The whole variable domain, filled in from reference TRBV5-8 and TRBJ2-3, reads EAGVTQSPTHLIKTRGQQATLRCSPISGHTSVYWYQQALGLGLQFLLWYDEGEERNRGNFPPRFSGRQFPNYSSELNVNALELEDSALYLCASSSPGAMSTDTQYFGPGTRLTVL.